One sample yielded the 24 T cell receptor beta chains listed below, sequenced in a study of T cells in Graves' hyperthyroidism and ophthalmopathy. TCR beta CDR3 region amplification was performed from RNA transcripts. TCR CDR3 regions were first amplified by RT-PCR with HTBI primers. TCRdb fed the multiplex PCR reads into MiXCR, producing one record per CDR3 protein. This sample has about 59,000 distinct CDR3 sequences; roughly 50% occur once, and the top ten carry 3% to 4%. The sample taken for sequencing was blood. The receptors were sampled from a woman aged 60 to 75 with Graves' ophthalmopathy.

In the case of this clonotype: Compared with germline, one end of the junction differs, possibly owing to a read error. The chain uses TRBV5-5 and TRBJ2-5, with 8 bases matching TRBD1. The end of the DNA fits TRBJ2-7 better, so the J call may be wrong. This CDR3 is 16 amino acids long. CDR1 and CDR2 (germline): SGHKS, YYEKEE (reference sequence). CDR3: CVSSVGWTGRSYEQYF. The CDR3 region has the DNA TGTGTCAGCAGTGTTGGATGGACAGGGAGATCCTACGAGCAGTACTTC.

This chain connects TRBV7-9 to TRBJ2-7, with TRBD2 as a possible D gene (5 bases). The germline V gene has CDR1 SEHNR and CDR2 FQNEAQ (reference sequence). Trimming took 5 bases from V and 0 from J, leaving 11 bases between them. The CDR3 has 14 amino acids. This CDR3 reads CASSPSRSSYEQYF. CDR3 DNA sequence: TGTGCCAGCAGCCCTAGCAGGAGCTCCTACGAGCAGTACTTC.

There are many counts of this clonotype. The chain carries TRBV5-4 and TRBJ2-3; 10 positions agree with TRBD2. CDR3 length equals 19 residues. V was clipped by 0 bases and J by 4 bases; unmatched bases: 14. CDR1 SGHNT and CDR2 YYREEE come from the germline V gene (reference sequence). The CDR3 sequence is CASSLGSGGTRTRSDTQYF. Written as DNA, the CDR3 is TGTGCCAGCAGCTTGGGTAGCGGGGGGACTCGTACAAGATCAGATACGCAGTATTTT.

This clonotype was seen repeatedly, ten times or more. V and J are TRBV6-1 and TRBJ2-3; perhaps TRBD1 as D (6 bases). Trimming removed 4 bases at V and 0 bases at J, with 11 bases between. This CDR3 contains 15 residues. Per the germline V gene, CDR1 is MNHNS and CDR2 is SASEGT. CDR3 coding DNA: TGTGCCAGCAGTGTTACCAGGGGTAGCACAGATACGCAGTATTTT. It yields the protein CASSVTRGSTDTQYF.

The gene calls are TRBV9 and TRBJ2-7; TRBD2 matches 9 bases. Germline V gene data show CDR1 as SGDLS and CDR2 as YYNGEE. The CDR3 is made up of 15 amino acids. V lost 1 base, J lost 0 bases, and 2 bases stayed unmatched. The CDR3 is CASSVSGGHSYEQYF. DNA of the CDR3: TGTGCCAGCAGCGTAAGCGGGGGGCACTCCTACGAGCAGTACTTC.

The table lists this clonotype with many counts. The rearrangement uses TRBV6-5 and TRBJ2-7, with D possibly being TRBD2 (5 bases). Between the trimmed V and J ends, which lost 7 bases and 4 bases, there was a span of 17 bases. The CDR3 is 14 amino acids. Germline CDR1 MNHEY, CDR2 SVGAGI. The CDR3 coding sequence is TGTGCCAGCACCCCCAGAAGAGGGTTATACGAGCAGTACTTC. Protein: CASTPRRGLYEQYF.

The rearrangement joins TRBV11-2 to TRBJ2-2; tentative D call: TRBD2 (5 bases). There are 16 residues in the CDR3. The V gene's germline CDR1 is SGHAT and CDR2 FQNNGV. The V gene lost 2 bases and the J gene lost 0 bases, with 10 bases spanning the gap. CDR3 in DNA: TGTGCCAGCAGCTTATTGCGGGCCGCGAACACCGGGGAGCTGTTTTTT. Protein product: CASSLLRAANTGELFF. The entire variable domain, with the rest obtained from reference TRBV11-2 and TRBJ2-2, is as follows: EAGVAQSPRYKIIEKRQSVAFWCNPISGHATLYWYQQILGQGPKLLIQFQNNGVVDDSQLPKDRFSAERLKGVDSTLKIQPAKLEDSAVYLCASSLLRAANTGELFFGEGSRLTVL.

In this sample, this clonotype turned up many times. The chain links TRBV7-2 to TRBJ1-5, with D unresolved. This CDR3 spans 14 amino acids. Between the trimmed V and J ends, which lost 1 base and 1 base, there was a span of 5 bases. CDR1 and CDR2 from the germline V gene are SGHTA and FQGNSA. In nucleotides, the CDR3 is TGTGCCAGCAGCTTAGTCCGGAGCAATCAGCCCCAGCATTTT. Translated, it gives CASSLVRSNQPQHF.

This chain uses TRBV10-3 with TRBJ2-3; TRBD2 agrees at 13 bases. Per germline, CDR1 ENHRY and CDR2 SYGVKD. This CDR3 spans 17 amino acids. With 5 bases clipped from V and 2 bases from J, the junction kept 7 bases outside the gene matches. The CDR3 DNA reads TGTGCCATCAGTCGTAACGGGACTAGCGGGGCCACAGATACGCAGTATTTT. This encodes CAISRNGTSGATDTQYF.

The chain has TRBV19 and TRBJ1-1; no clear D. V gave up 3 bases and J gave up 1 base, with 12 bases separating them. The CDR3 runs to 15 residues. Germline CDR1 LNHDA, CDR2 SQIVND (reference sequence). This CDR3 reads CASSIFDNPNTEAFF. DNA of the CDR3: TGTGCCAGTAGTATCTTCGATAACCCGAACACTGAAGCTTTCTTT.

The rearrangement joins TRBV6-1 to TRBJ2-2; D uncertain. V lost 6 bases and J 13 bases, leaving 3 bases between the germline ends. The CDR3 loop spans 8 amino acids. Germline-derived CDR1 and CDR2 are MNHNS and SASEGT. CDR3 amino acids: CASRGLFF. In nucleotides, the CDR3 is TGTGCCAGCAGGGGGCTGTTTTTT.

This clonotype was observed at least ten times. This sequence joins TRBV19 and TRBJ2-3, with 8 positions matching TRBD2. Losses at the gene ends were 4 bases for V and 6 bases for J; bases not matched to a gene: 9. This CDR3 has 15 amino acids. From germline, CDR1 is LNHDA and CDR2 SQIVND (reference sequence). CDR3 nucleotide sequence: TGTGCCAGTAGTACTTCTACGGGAGGGGCGGATACGCAGTATTTT. Its translation: CASSTSTGGADTQYF.

As concerns this clonotype: Being one base from a much bigger clone, this may be a read error. V gene TRBV3-1 combines with J gene TRBJ1-4; D unresolved. The germline CDR1 and CDR2 sequences are LGHDT and YNNKEL (reference sequence). This CDR3 has 15 residues. CDR3 bases: TGTGCCAGCAGCCTATTTGGATCGGTTGGTGAAAGACTGTTTTTT. Translating gives CASSLFGSVGERLFF.

This clonotype is medium-sized by share. This chain uses TRBV29-1 with TRBJ2-1; D might be TRBD1 (6 bases). V lost 6 bases, J lost 1 base, and 19 bases lay in between. The germline gives CDR1 SQVTM, CDR2 ANQGSEA. The CDR3 has 16 amino acids. CDR3 sequence reads: CSVEWFDRSSYNEQFF. Here the CDR3 DNA reads TGCAGCGTGGAATGGTTTGACAGGAGTTCCTACAATGAGCAGTTCTTC.

With respect to this clonotype: It is likely a read error, because the conserved phenylalanine at the end of the CDR3 is missing. The DNA is left out, because the CDR3 cannot be placed on it with certainty; the CDR3 is given as TCRdb lists it. The CDR3 sequence: CSARRLAGL. The chain combines TRBV20-1 with TRBJ1-4. Germline CDR1 is DFQATT and CDR2 is SNEGSKA (reference sequence). The CDR3 spans 9 residues, counting both ends.

The chain joins TRBV20-1 to TRBJ2-1, with 10 bases lining up with TRBD2. The germline gives CDR1 DFQATT, CDR2 SNEGSKA (reference sequence). This CDR3 has 11 residues. After removal of 5 bases from V and 9 bases from J, the junction contained 1 base not matched to a gene. In nucleotides, the CDR3 is TGCAGTGCTCTAGCGGGAGTTGAGCAGTTCTTC. Translated, it gives CSALAGVEQFF.

The chain employs TRBV5-5 and TRBJ2-1, with 8 bases identical to TRBD2. The CDR3 loop spans 14 amino acids. Germline-derived CDR1 and CDR2 are SGHKS and YYEKEE (reference sequence). The V segment lost 0 bases and the J segment 7 bases; nucleotides outside the gene matches: 3. CDR3 in amino acids: CASSLELADNEQFF. The CDR3 coding sequence is TGTGCCAGCAGCTTGGAACTAGCGGATAATGAGCAGTTCTTC.

V is TRBV7-9 and J is TRBJ2-3, with D tentatively TRBD1 (5 bases). CDR3 length: 14 amino acids. Trimming pared 0 bases from V and 2 bases from J, leaving 6 bases between. Germline CDR1 reads SEHNR; CDR2 reads FQNEAQ (reference sequence). Written as DNA, the CDR3 is TGTGCCAGCAGCTTAGCGGGGCTCACAGATACGCAGTATTTT. This encodes CASSLAGLTDTQYF. The full variable domain, rest sourced from reference TRBV7-9 and TRBJ2-3, is DTGVSQNPRHKITKRGQNVTFRCDPISEHNRLYWYRQTLGQGPEFLTYFQNEAQLEKSRLLSDRFSAERPKGSFSTLEIQRTEQGDSAMYLCASSLAGLTDTQYFGPGTRLTVL.

The genes are TRBV20-1 and TRBJ2-1; 16 bases are a match to TRBD2. Germline V CDR1 and CDR2: DFQATT, SNEGSKA (reference sequence). This CDR3 has 19 residues. V lost 1 base to trimming and J lost 3 bases; unmatched junction nucleotides: 9. CDR3 region: CSARAPRGTSGGGYNEQFF. CDR3 in DNA: TGCAGTGCTAGAGCCCCGAGAGGGACTAGCGGGGGGGGCTACAATGAGCAGTTCTTC.

The chain employs TRBV10-3 and TRBJ1-2; 7 bases agree with TRBD1. This CDR3 has 16 amino acids. The germline V gene has CDR1 ENHRY and CDR2 SYGVKD. The V and J ends lost 2 bases and 2 bases, in that order; junction bases with no gene match: 8. The CDR3 protein is CAISETSGTANYGYTF. In nucleotides, the CDR3 is TGTGCCATCAGTGAGACCTCCGGGACAGCGAACTATGGCTACACCTTC.

This clonotype was seen at least ten times. The V and J genes are TRBV4-1 and TRBJ2-3; D is perhaps TRBD2 (7 bases). This CDR3 has 16 amino acids. V was cut by 0 bases and J by 3 bases, with 13 bases left in between. Germline V gene data show CDR1 as MGHRA and CDR2 as YSYEKL. CDR3 sequence (DNA): TGCGCCAGCAGCCAAGACGCTGGGAGGGGGACAGATACGCAGTATTTT. Amino acids: CASSQDAGRGTDTQYF.

The chain couples TRBV7-3 to TRBJ2-7, with 7 nucleotides matching TRBD1. This CDR3 comprises 13 residues. After removal of 5 bases from V and 6 bases from J, the junction contained 7 bases not matched to a gene. CDR1 is SGHTA and CDR2 is FQGTGA in the germline V gene. The CDR3 region has the DNA TGTGCCAGCAGCCCGGGACAGTACGGCGAGCAGTACTTC. Protein product: CASSPGQYGEQYF.

The chain uses TRBV20-1 and TRBJ2-7, with TRBD2 matching 16 bases. CDR3 length: 16 amino acids. Germline CDR1 is DFQATT and CDR2 is SNEGSKA (reference sequence). The DNA for the CDR3 is TGCAGCGCTGCGCAGGGACTAGCGGGAGGGCCAGGTGAGCAGTACTTC. This translates into CSAAQGLAGGPGEQYF.

Concerning this clonotype: A much larger clone lies a single base off, so this may be a read error. V gene TRBV6-5 combines with J gene TRBJ1-2; 9 bases are shared with TRBD1. The V gene's germline CDR1 is MNHEY and CDR2 SVGAGI. The CDR3 is 19 amino acids. The CDR3 DNA sequence: TGTGCCAGCAGTTACCCCCCTCCTGGGACAGGGACTCTATACTATGGCTACGCCTTC. Protein sequence: CASSYPPPGTGTLYYGYAF.